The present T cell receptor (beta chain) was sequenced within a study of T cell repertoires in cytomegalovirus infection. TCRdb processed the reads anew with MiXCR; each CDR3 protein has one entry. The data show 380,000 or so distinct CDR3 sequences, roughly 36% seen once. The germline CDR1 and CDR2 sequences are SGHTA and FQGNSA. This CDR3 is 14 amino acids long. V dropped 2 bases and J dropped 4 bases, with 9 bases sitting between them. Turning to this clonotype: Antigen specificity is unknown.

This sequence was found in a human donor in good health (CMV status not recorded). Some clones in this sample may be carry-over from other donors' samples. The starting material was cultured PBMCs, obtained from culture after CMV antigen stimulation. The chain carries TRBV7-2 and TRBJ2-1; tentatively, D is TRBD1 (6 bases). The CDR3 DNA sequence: TGTGCCAGCAGCTTAAACCAGGGGTACAATGAGCAGTTCTTC. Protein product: CASSLNQGYNEQFF. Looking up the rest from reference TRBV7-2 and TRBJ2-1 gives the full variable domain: GAGVSQSPSNKVTEKGKDVELRCDPISGHTALYWYRQSLGQGLEFLIYFQGNSAPDKSGLPSDRFSAERTGGSVSTLTIQRTQQEDSAVYLCASSLNQGYNEQFFGPGTRLTVL.